The present entry profiles one T cell receptor beta chain with its context. Sequencing was performed with immunoSEQ multiplex PCR; in TCRdb, only in-frame clones are kept and a portion is missing. The sample lists some 84,000 clones; 75% to 95% were seen once. The data were taken from a study of technical replicates of blood from several donors. This CDR3 spans 16 amino acids. This TCR was recovered from a human donor in good health. The sequenced sample consisted of T cells isolated from PBMCs. The chain recombines TRBV21-1 with TRBJ2-1; TRBD2 was called by the table and not checked on the DNA. TRBV21-1 is a documented pseudogene. CDR3 sequence reads: CASSKDSGRGVHEQFF. CDR3 coding DNA: TGTGCCAGCAGCAAAGATAGCGGGAGAGGGGTCCATGAGCAGTTCTTC.